This T cell receptor beta chain was recorded in a study of PD-1 blockade in classical Hodgkin lymphoma. In germline, CDR1 is GTSNPN, CDR2 SVGIG (reference sequence). The CDR3 loop spans 12 amino acids. The V and J ends lost 1 base and 16 bases respectively, with 17 bases between them. This clone was observed a few times. The method was immunoSEQ multiplex PCR; TCRdb's version includes in-frame clones alone and lacks a portion of them. Found here are several thousand clones, around two thirds of them singletons; the top ten hold approximately 28%. Documented time point: cycle 4 day 1 (C4D1), after 5 to 7 weeks of nivolumab. With no exception, relapse followed autologous stem cell transplantation in all patients, and brentuximab vedotin exposure varied. PBMCs, once thawed, yielded CD8+ T cells isolated by magnetic negative selection.

Source: CD8+ T cells from blood, taken before the fourth cycle of nivolumab. The chain recombines TRBV30 with TRBJ2-1; TRBD2 is a possible D gene (6 bases). The clonotype originates from a human donor with classical Hodgkin lymphoma. In DNA form, the CDR3 reads TGTGCCTGGAGTGGACTAGATTTGGCCAAATTCTTC. This gives the protein CAWSGLDLAKFF.